The source of this TCR beta chain is a study of blood T cell repertoires in COVID-19. Background on the study: Both acute and convalescent COVID-19 samples were obtained from the United States, Italy and Spain.

The table came from immunoSEQ multiplex PCR; TCRdb's copy has only in-frame clones and leaves some out. The sample includes 100,000 or so clones, over 80% of them seen just once. Trimming stripped 3 bases from V and 2 bases from J, with 12 bases between. CDR3 length: 14 residues. Germline CDR1 is SGHRS and CDR2 is YFSETQ. The gene calls are TRBV5-1 and TRBJ2-7; perhaps TRBD2 as D (6 bases). The sequenced material came from peripheral blood. This TCR was recovered from a man in his sixties or seventies with active or convalescent COVID-19. The CDR3 DNA reads TGCGCCAGCAGCTCCACCACGGGGGCCTACGAGCAGTACTTC. Encoded protein: CASSSTTGAYEQYF.